Shown below are 14 T cell receptor beta chains from a single sample sequenced in a study of CD8+CD57+ T cells in acquired aplastic anemia. Using genomic DNA as the template, TCR beta VDJ and CDR3 profiling was carried out. TCRdb redid the calling of the reads with MiXCR, one entry per CDR3 protein. The table lists about 160,000 distinct CDR3 sequences, around 50% of them singletons. CD8+CD57+ cell expansion, shown by flow cytometry, had occurred in the patients selected for sequencing. Material for sequencing was sorted CD4+, CD8+, or CD8+CD57+ T cells (not recorded which) from PBMCs. These TCRs come from a human donor with aplastic anemia.

This clonotype was found a few times. The rearrangement joins TRBV7-9 to TRBJ2-5; D perhaps matches TRBD1 (7 bases). The DNA end is a closer match to TRBJ2-7, so the J assignment may be wrong. The germline V gene has CDR1 SEHNR and CDR2 FQNEAQ (reference sequence). The CDR3 is 11 residues long. CDR3 in amino acids: CASSQGGEQYF. Here the CDR3 DNA reads TGTGCCAGCAGCCAGGGGGGCGAGCAGTACTTC.

The rearrangement uses TRBV10-1 and TRBJ2-1, with 7 nucleotides matching TRBD1. CDR1 is WNHNN and CDR2 is SYGVQD in the germline V gene (reference sequence). There are 14 residues in the CDR3. The ends lost 6 bases at V and 3 bases at J; junction bases unmatched: 5. Here the CDR3 reads CASSQGTDYNEQFF. CDR3 DNA: TGCGCCAGCAGCCAAGGGACAGACTACAATGAGCAGTTCTTC.

In this sample, this clonotype turned up a few times. This rearrangement joins TRBV3-1 to TRBJ2-2; 8 bases are a match to TRBD2. The length of the CDR3 is 15 residues. V lost 4 bases to trimming and J lost 5 bases; unmatched junction nucleotides: 6. The germline V gene has CDR1 LGHDT and CDR2 YNNKEL (reference sequence). The CDR3 region is CASSRRGGRTGELFF. The CDR3 DNA follows: TGTGCCAGCAGCCGCCGGGGGGGCCGAACCGGGGAGCTGTTTTTT. Drawing the rest from reference TRBV3-1 and TRBJ2-2, the complete variable domain is DTAVSQTPKYLVTQMGNDKSIKCEQNLGHDTMYWYKQDSKKFLKIMFSYNNKELIINETVPNRFSPKSPDKAHLNLHINSLELGDSAVYFCASSRRGGRTGELFFGEGSRLTVL.

Note on this clonotype: A much larger clone is a single base away; this may be a read error. The chain joins TRBV20-1 to TRBJ1-2, with D unresolved. The CDR3 extends over 14 amino acids. Germline values: CDR1 DFQATT, CDR2 SNEGSKA (reference sequence). The CDR3 sequence is CSAKLPLVNYCYTF. CDR3 bases: TGCAGTGCTAAGCTTCCTTTGGTTAACTATTGCTACACCTTC.

The gene calls are TRBV10-3 and TRBJ1-2; a weak D match, TRBD1 (6 bases). CDR3 length: 20 amino acids. The germline CDR1 and CDR2 sequences are ENHRY and SYGVKD. Trimming cost V 6 bases and J 4 bases, with 33 bases left between them. CDR3 region: CAISEEAGRGSPLFLYGYTF. The DNA for the CDR3 is TGTGCCATCAGCGAGGAGGCCGGCAGGGGATCCCCCTTGTTTCTCTATGGCTACACCTTC.

As concerns this clonotype: As the CDR3 is not closed by the conserved phenylalanine or tryptophan, this likely results from a read error. V is TRBV7-2 and J is TRBJ2-7, with TRBD1 identical over 9 bases. Looked up from germline, CDR1 is SGHTA and CDR2 is FQGNSA. This CDR3 spans 19 amino acids. V lost 3 bases and J lost 2; bases outside the gene matches: 17. The CDR3, as DNA: TGTGCCAGCAGCTTCGGCCGACAGGGGGTAAGATTAGTCCCCTACGAGCAGTACTCC. Translation gives CASSFGRQGVRLVPYEQYS.

The V call is TRBV10-3, the J call TRBJ2-1; 11 bases are shared with TRBD2. The CDR3 spans 15 residues. V dropped 2 bases and J dropped 10; count of bases not matched to a gene: 7. Germline CDR1 is ENHRY and CDR2 is SYGVKD. The CDR3 DNA sequence: TGTGCCATCAGTGAGACCAAGACTAGCGGGAAAGAGCAGTTCTTC. Its translation is CAISETKTSGKEQFF.

This clonotype was seen repeatedly, ten times or more. The chain joins TRBV7-2 to TRBJ1-2; perhaps TRBD1 as D (5 bases). CDR3 length equals 14 residues. Looked up from germline, CDR1 is SGHTA and CDR2 is FQGNSA. The V and J ends lost 1 base and 13 bases respectively, with 19 bases between them. CDR3 sequence: CASSLGGTPSTGTF. For the CDR3, the DNA is TGTGCCAGCAGCTTAGGTGGGACGCCTAGCACGGGCACCTTC. Supplemented by reference TRBV7-2 and TRBJ1-2, the full variable domain reads GAGVSQSPSNKVTEKGKDVELRCDPISGHTALYWYRQSLGQGLEFLIYFQGNSAPDKSGLPSDRFSAERTGGSVSTLTIQRTQQEDSAVYLCASSLGGTPSTGTFGSGTRLTVV.

This clonotype was counted a few times. The V and J genes are TRBV7-9 and TRBJ1-3; no firm D call. CDR1 is SEHNR, CDR2 FQNEAQ, per germline (reference sequence). The germline V and J ends were trimmed by 5 bases and 8 bases, with 10 bases remaining between them. CDR3 length: 12 amino acids. The CDR3 nucleotides are TGTGCCAGCAGCCTCACGGTCGACACCATATATTTT. This codes for CASSLTVDTIYF.

This clonotype was found many times. The chain couples TRBV20-1 to TRBJ1-3; 7 bases match TRBD1. CDR1 and CDR2 (germline): DFQATT, SNEGSKA (reference sequence). After removal of 5 bases from V and 0 bases from J, the junction contained 4 bases not matched to a gene. This CDR3 comprises 14 residues. CDR3 sequence (DNA): TGCAGTGCTCGAGGGGGCCACTCTGGAAACACCATATATTTT. Amino acids: CSARGGHSGNTIYF.

This clonotype was observed at least ten times. V is TRBV24-1 and J is TRBJ2-7; 12 bases match TRBD2. CDR1 and CDR2 (germline): KGHDR, SFDVKD. V gave up 9 bases and J gave up 0 bases; unmatched junction bases: 14. This CDR3 is built from 18 residues. CDR3: CATPNEQGLAGNSYEQYF. The CDR3 DNA sequence: TGTGCCACCCCCAACGAGCAGGGACTAGCGGGCAACTCCTACGAGCAGTACTTC.

This clonotype was seen a few times. A read error is possible here, since a much larger clone lies one base away. The rearrangement uses TRBV29-1 and TRBJ1-4; 7 bases agree with TRBD1. CDR1 SQVTM and CDR2 ANQGSEA come from the germline V gene. CDR3 size: 14 residues. The V and J ends lost 4 bases and 8 bases, in that order; junction bases with no gene match: 10. The CDR3 protein is CSVGIGQAPEKLFF. In DNA form, the CDR3 reads TGCAGCGTTGGAATAGGACAGGCCCCCGAAAAACTGTTTTTT. The complete variable domain, with remaining parts taken from reference TRBV29-1 and TRBJ1-4, reads SAVISQKPSRDICQRGTSLTIQCQVDSQVTMMFWYRQQPGQSLTLIATANQGSEATYESGFVIDKFPISRPNLTFSTLTVSNMSPEDSSIYLCSVGIGQAPEKLFFGSGTQLSVL.

This clonotype was observed at least ten times. The genes are TRBV12-3 or TRBV12-4 and TRBJ2-1; 8 positions match TRBD2. The CDR3 contains 15 residues. V was pared by 3 bases and J by 12 bases, with 13 bases of the junction left unmatched. The CDR3 DNA reads as TGTGCCAGCAGTTTCTTCGTCAGCGGGAGTCAGGGGCAGTTCTTC. Its translation: CASSFFVSGSQGQFF.

Comment on this clonotype: One end of the junction varies from germline; a read error may be responsible. V usage is TRBV19 and J usage is TRBJ2-4; D gene ambiguous. Germline CDR1 reads LNHDA; CDR2 reads SQIVND (reference sequence). The CDR3 has 16 residues. The CDR3 sequence is CASSIRTTEAKNVQYF. The CDR3 DNA reads as TGTGCCAGTAGTATTAGAACTACCGAGGCCAAAAACGTTCAGTACTTC.